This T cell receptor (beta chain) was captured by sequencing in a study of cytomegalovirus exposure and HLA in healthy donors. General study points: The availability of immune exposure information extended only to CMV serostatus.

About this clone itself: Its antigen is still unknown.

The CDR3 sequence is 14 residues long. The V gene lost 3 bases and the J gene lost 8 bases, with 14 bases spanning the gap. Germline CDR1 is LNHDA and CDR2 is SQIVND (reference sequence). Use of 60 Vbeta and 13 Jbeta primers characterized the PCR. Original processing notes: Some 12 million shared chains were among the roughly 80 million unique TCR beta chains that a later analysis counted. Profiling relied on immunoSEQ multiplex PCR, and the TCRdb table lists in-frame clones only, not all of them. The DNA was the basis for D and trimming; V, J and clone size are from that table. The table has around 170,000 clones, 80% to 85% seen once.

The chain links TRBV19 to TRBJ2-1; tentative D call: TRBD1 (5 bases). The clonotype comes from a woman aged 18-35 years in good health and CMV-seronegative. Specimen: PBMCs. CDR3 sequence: CASSISGMLDEQFF. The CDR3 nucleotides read TGTGCCAGTAGTATTTCAGGGATGCTCGATGAGCAGTTCTTC.